This TCR beta chain derives from a study of OX40 agonist ivuxolimab in advanced cancers. Overall study context: Each dose-escalation patient presented with hepatocellular carcinoma, melanoma, renal cell or head and neck cancer. Mean age about 60 years, range roughly 20 to 85; roughly 82% male.

Sequencing used immunoSEQ multiplex PCR; TCRdb keeps in-frame clones, though not all of them. The sample holds about 46,000 clones, about four fifths seen once. This clone was counted a few times. Samples of blood were obtained at baseline, on cycle 4 day 1, and on cycle 7 day 1. Per the germline V gene, CDR1 is LGHNA and CDR2 is YSLEER. Trimming left V 6 bases short and J 0 bases short, with 14 bases between. The CDR3 consists of 15 residues. J is TRBJ1-1 and V is TRBV4-3; D is possibly TRBD1 (5 bases). The sequence came from an adult with an advanced solid tumor such as melanoma, head and neck, liver or kidney cancer. The sequences come from CD4+ or CD8+ T cells sorted from blood, collected in a trial of the OX40 agonist ivuxolimab. CDR3 protein: CASRRQRNMNTEAFF. The CDR3 DNA reads TGCGCCAGCAGGAGACAGAGGAACATGAACACTGAAGCTTTCTTT.